The 9 T cell receptor beta chains below come from one sample, sequenced in a study of T-cell reconstitution after alpha-beta-depleted transplantation in children. Unique molecular identifiers were used in preparing the TCRbeta library. TCRdb re-analysed the PCR reads in MiXCR, keeping a single row per CDR3 protein. The sample holds roughly 76,000 distinct CDR3 sequences; roughly 11% are singletons and the top ten take roughly an eighth. The sample here was PBMCs, taken before TCRalphabeta/CD19-depleted stem cell transplant. These receptors came from a boy aged 5-17 years with acute myeloid leukemia, due to receive a stem cell transplant.

This clonotype was recorded many times. The chain couples TRBV12-3 or TRBV12-4 to TRBJ1-6; D remains unclear. Trimming removed 6 bases from V and 10 bases from J, with 19 bases in between. The CDR3 loop spans 15 amino acids. The CDR3, as DNA: TGTGCCAGCAGCCTTTCACCCCTAATCCCCTCACCCCTCCACTTT. Translated: CASSLSPLIPSPLHF.

The V call is TRBV25-1, the J call TRBJ2-7; no clear D. The V gene lost 5 bases and the J gene lost 7 bases, with 12 bases spanning the gap. Germline V CDR1 and CDR2: MGHDK, SYGVNS. The CDR3 loop spans 12 amino acids. CDR3 nucleotides: TGTGCCAGCAGTCCCCCGATCGCGGAGCAGTACTTC. Translated, it gives CASSPPIAEQYF.

This clonotype was seen ten or more times. The genes are TRBV12-3 or TRBV12-4 and TRBJ1-3; D remains ambiguous. Trimming took 3 bases from V and 7 from J, leaving 10 bases between them. CDR3 length equals 13 residues. The chain's CDR3 is CASSFKGKNTIYF. DNA for the CDR3: TGTGCCAGCAGTTTCAAGGGAAAGAACACCATATATTTT.

In this sample, this clonotype turned up many times. The gene calls are TRBV12-3 or TRBV12-4 and TRBJ2-2; 9 bases line up with TRBD1. Losses at the gene ends were 8 bases for V and 7 bases for J; bases not matched to a gene: 11. The CDR3 totals 15 residues. CDR3 protein: CASSDRGTPGGELFF. CDR3 DNA sequence: TGTGCCAGCTCCGACAGGGGGACACCCGGCGGGGAGCTGTTTTTT.

This clonotype was observed many times. The V gene is TRBV20-1, the J gene TRBJ2-1; a weak D match, TRBD2 (6 bases). V was cut by 1 base and J by 1 base, with 11 bases left in between. The CDR3 has 15 residues. Germline V gene sequence: CDR1 DFQATT, CDR2 SNEGSKA (reference sequence). CDR3 in amino acids: CSARALALSYNEQFF. For the CDR3, the DNA is TGCAGTGCTAGAGCACTAGCCCTTTCCTACAATGAGCAGTTCTTC.

The CDR3 nucleotides read TGTGCCAGCAGTTTACGCCGTGGGTGGCGGAACACTGAAGCTTTCTTT. Encoded protein: CASSLRRGWRNTEAFF. The rearrangement joins TRBV28 to TRBJ1-1; D is undetermined. The CDR3 spans 16 residues. Germline loops: CDR1 MDHEN, CDR2 SYDVKM. V shed 2 bases and J shed 1 base, with 14 bases lying between them. Filled out from reference TRBV28 and TRBJ1-1, the complete variable domain reads DVKVTQSSRYLVKRTGEKVFLECVQDMDHENMFWYRQDPGLGLRLIYFSYDVKMKEKGDIPEGYSVSREKKERFSLILESASTNQTSMYLCASSLRRGWRNTEAFFGQGTRLTVV.

This clonotype was detected ten times or more. The chain couples TRBV7-3 to TRBJ2-3, with TRBD2 identical over 8 bases. This CDR3 is built from 16 residues. Trimming removed 6 bases from V and 3 bases from J; junction bases left unmatched: 11. Germline V gene data show CDR1 as SGHTA and CDR2 as FQGTGA. The CDR3 nucleotides read TGTGCCAGCAGGCGCACTAGCGGAATGGGTACAGATACGCAGTATTTT. Amino acids: CASRRTSGMGTDTQYF.

This clonotype was observed many times. The rearrangement uses TRBV24-1 and TRBJ1-4; no definite D call. Trimming pared 2 bases from V and 6 bases from J, leaving 0 bases between. Germline V lookup: CDR1 KGHDR, CDR2 SFDVKD. This CDR3 is built from 11 residues. The CDR3 nucleotides are TGTGCCACCAGTGATTATGAAAAACTGTTTTTT. As protein: CATSDYEKLFF.

This clonotype has a count of ten or more. The chain links TRBV9 to TRBJ2-2; D gene unclear. The CDR3 runs to 16 residues. The germline CDR1 and CDR2 sequences are SGDLS and YYNGEE. V was pared by 0 bases and J by 0 bases, with 9 bases between. CDR3 region: CASSVVWAANTGELFF. The CDR3 DNA reads TGTGCCAGCAGCGTAGTCTGGGCGGCGAACACCGGGGAGCTGTTTTTT.